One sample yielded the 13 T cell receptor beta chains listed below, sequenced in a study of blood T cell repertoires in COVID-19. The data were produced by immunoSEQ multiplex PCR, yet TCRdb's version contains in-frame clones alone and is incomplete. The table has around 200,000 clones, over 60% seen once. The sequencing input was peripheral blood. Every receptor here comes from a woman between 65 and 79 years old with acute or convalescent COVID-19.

CDR3 sequence (DNA): TGCGCCAGCAGCTTGGCTGTTGGAGGGATAAGTGGCTACACCTTC. Translated: CASSLAVGGISGYTF. The chain links TRBV5-1 to TRBJ1-2, with no clear D. The V end lost 0 bases, the J end lost 7 bases, and 16 bases lay between the germline ends. Germline-derived CDR1 and CDR2 are SGHRS and YFSETQ. The length of the CDR3 is 15 residues. Filled out from reference TRBV5-1 and TRBJ1-2, the complete variable domain reads KAGVTQTPRYLIKTRGQQVTLSCSPISGHRSVSWYQQTPGQGLQFLFEYFSETQRNKGNFPGRFSGRQFSNSRSEMNVSTLELGDSALYLCASSLAVGGISGYTFGSGTRLTVV.

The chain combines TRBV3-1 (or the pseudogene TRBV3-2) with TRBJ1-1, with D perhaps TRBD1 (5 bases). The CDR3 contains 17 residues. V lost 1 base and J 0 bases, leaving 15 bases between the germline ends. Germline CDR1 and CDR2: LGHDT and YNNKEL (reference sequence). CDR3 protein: CASSQATRQQMNTEAFF. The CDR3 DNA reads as TGTGCCAGCAGCCAAGCAACCCGACAGCAAATGAACACTGAAGCTTTCTTT.

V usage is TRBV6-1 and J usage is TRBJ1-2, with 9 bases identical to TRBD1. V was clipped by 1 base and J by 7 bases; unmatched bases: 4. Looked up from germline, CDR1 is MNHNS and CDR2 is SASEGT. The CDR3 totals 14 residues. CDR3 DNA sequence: TGTGCCAGCAGTGAAGTACCGACAGGGGGTGGCTACACCTTC. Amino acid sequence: CASSEVPTGGGYTF.

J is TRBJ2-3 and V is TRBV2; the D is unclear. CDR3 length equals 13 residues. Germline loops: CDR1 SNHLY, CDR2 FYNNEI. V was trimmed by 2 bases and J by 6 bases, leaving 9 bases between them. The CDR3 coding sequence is TGTGCCAGCAGTGAACCCCCCCGGGATACGCAGTATTTT. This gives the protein CASSEPPRDTQYF.

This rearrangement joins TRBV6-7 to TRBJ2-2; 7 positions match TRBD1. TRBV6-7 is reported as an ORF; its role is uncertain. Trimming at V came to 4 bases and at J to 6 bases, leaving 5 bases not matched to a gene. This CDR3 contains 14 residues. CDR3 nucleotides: TGTGCCAGCAGTTTACTTAGGGGGCCCGGGGAGCTGTTTTTT. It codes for CASSLLRGPGELFF.

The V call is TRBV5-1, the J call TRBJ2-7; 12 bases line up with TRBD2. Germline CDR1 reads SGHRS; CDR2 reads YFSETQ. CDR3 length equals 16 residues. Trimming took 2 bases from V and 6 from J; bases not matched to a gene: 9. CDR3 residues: CASSFTSGRTSGEQYF. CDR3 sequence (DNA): TGCGCCAGCAGCTTTACTAGCGGGAGGACTTCGGGCGAGCAGTACTTC.

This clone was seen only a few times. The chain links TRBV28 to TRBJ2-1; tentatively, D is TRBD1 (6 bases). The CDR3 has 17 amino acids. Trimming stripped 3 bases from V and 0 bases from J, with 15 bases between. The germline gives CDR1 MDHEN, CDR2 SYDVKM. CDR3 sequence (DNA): TGTGCCAGCAGTTTTCCCCGGGACACGAGCTCCTACAATGAGCAGTTCTTC. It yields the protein CASSFPRDTSSYNEQFF.

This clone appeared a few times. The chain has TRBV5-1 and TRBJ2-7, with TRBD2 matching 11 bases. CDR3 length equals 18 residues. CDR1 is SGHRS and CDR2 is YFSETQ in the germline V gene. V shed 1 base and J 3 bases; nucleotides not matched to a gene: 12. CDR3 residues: CASSLTSGSLGFSYEQYF. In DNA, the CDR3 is TGCGCCAGCAGCTTGACTAGCGGGAGTTTAGGCTTTAGCTACGAGCAGTACTTC.

In DNA, the CDR3 is TGTGCCAGTAGTTCGCCTCGTAAGGGGACCTACGAGCAGTACTTC. Protein: CASSSPRKGTYEQYF. The V gene is TRBV19, the J gene TRBJ2-7; D is perhaps TRBD1 (5 bases). Trimming removed 5 bases at V and 2 bases at J, with 16 bases between. Looked up from germline, CDR1 is LNHDA and CDR2 is SQIVND (reference sequence). The CDR3 totals 15 residues.

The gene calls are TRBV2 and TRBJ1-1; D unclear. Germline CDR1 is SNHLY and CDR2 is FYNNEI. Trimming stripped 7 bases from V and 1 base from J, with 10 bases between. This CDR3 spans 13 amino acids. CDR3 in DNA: TGTGCCAGCAATGTCCGGGGGAACACTGAAGCTTTCTTT. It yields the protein CASNVRGNTEAFF.

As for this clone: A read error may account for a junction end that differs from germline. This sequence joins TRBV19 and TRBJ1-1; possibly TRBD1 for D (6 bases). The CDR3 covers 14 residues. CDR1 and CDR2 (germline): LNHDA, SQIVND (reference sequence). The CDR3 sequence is CDSSPRTANTEAFF. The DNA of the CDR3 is TGTGACAGTAGTCCTCGGACAGCGAACACTGAAGCTTTCTTT.

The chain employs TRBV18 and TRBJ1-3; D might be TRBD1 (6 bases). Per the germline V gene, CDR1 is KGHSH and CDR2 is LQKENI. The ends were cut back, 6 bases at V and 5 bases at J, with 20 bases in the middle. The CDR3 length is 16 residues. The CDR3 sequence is CASSPQGTLSRNTIYF. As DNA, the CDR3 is TGTGCCAGCTCGCCCCAGGGGACGCTCAGCCGAAACACCATATATTTT.

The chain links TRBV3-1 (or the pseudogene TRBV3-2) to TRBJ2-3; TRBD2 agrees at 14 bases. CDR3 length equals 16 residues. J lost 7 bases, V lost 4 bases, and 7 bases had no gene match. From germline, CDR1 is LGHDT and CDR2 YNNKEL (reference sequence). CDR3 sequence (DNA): TGTGCCAGCAGCCCCCCGGGACTAGCGGGAGAGAATACGCAGTATTTT. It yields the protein CASSPPGLAGENTQYF.